The source of this T cell receptor beta chain is a study of T-cell memory formation after mild COVID-19. 5'RACE primed from the constant segment yielded TCR alpha and TCR beta cDNA libraries bearing sample barcodes and UMIs. From the 5' RACE reads, TCRdb called clonotypes with MiXCR, one entry per CDR3 protein. The table has 250,000 to 300,000 distinct CDR3 sequences, 15% to 20% seen once. This clonotype was counted between two and nine times. Its antigen is currently unknown. CDR1 is MRHNA, CDR2 SNTAGT, per germline. The CDR3 has 14 residues. V lost 5 bases and J lost 4; bases outside the gene matches: 6. General study points: Most CD4+ clones that shrank were in CM and EM, while CD8+ ones turned up in EMRA. The authors left the SARS-CoV-2 specificity of second-wave clones peaking on day 37 unconfirmed.

The rearrangement joins TRBV6-4 to TRBJ2-3, with 7 bases lining up with TRBD1. This TCR derives from a young man who had mild COVID-19 (a few samples of this study predate the infection). Cell type and time point are not known. Sequenced input: PBMCs or a T cell subset sorted from them (not recorded which). CDR3 DNA sequence: TGTGCCAGCAGTAAGGACAGGTTGGCAGATACGCAGTATTTT. Translating it yields CASSKDRLADTQYF.